This T cell receptor (beta chain) comes out of a study of the immune and genomic landscape of osteosarcoma (dated by TCRdb to 2018 to 2020). Broadly, across the study: The overall cohort was composed of a few dozen pediatric and adult patients with high-grade osteosarcoma, and a median age at diagnosis of roughly 25 years (range roughly 5-85) was recorded. Poor-risk disease was overrepresented in the cohort, as 73% of patients had an unfavorable pathologic response to standard therapy and roughly 67% had died. Patients in the overall cohort were 60% male, and 75% to 80% presented with localized disease at diagnosis. Osteosarcoma specimens were profiled with whole genome, RNA and T-cell receptor sequencing plus immunohistochemistry and reverse phase protein arrays so that immunogenic potential could be defined. To characterize the osteosarcoma immunogenomic landscape, TCR sequencing results were integrated with transcriptome, protein array and immunostaining data. An explanation for the limited clinical activity of immune checkpoint inhibitors in osteosarcoma was sought in the study. Each of a few patients provided a couple of samples from the same tumor site. Overall study outcomes, separate from this receptor: Higher TCR productive clonality was observed in the immune-hot C3 cluster than in the cold C1 cluster, although TCR productive clonality remained low overall. Overall, productive TCR clonality was low, with a mean of 0.09 and a maximum of 0.3, which suggests limited clonal expansion of T cells. Matched blood was collected from only a couple of patients, alongside the frozen tumor specimens. Because osteosarcoma is rare and all possible samples were collected, sample size was not determined by any statistical method. Rather than matched normal tissue, external data from normal skin and healthy peripheral blood provided the clonality benchmarks. In five cases, the repertoire was dominated by a single hyperexpanded clone, and fewer than 100 T-cell clonotypes were detected in all five cases.

TCR beta chain CDR3 regions were immunosequenced with the ImmunoSEQ Assay (Adaptive Biotechnologies). Per the authors' processing: TCRB rearrangements, read counts, read proportions and gene usage were exported through the ImmunoSEQ Analyzer platform. Using productive rearrangements, T-cell clonality was calculated as 1 minus Pielou's evenness. Clonal space homeostasis binned clonotypes as rare, small, medium, large or hyperexpanded (0.01 to 1 of the repertoire). TCR productive clonality was compared across immune clusters C1, C2 and C3 using the Wilcoxon rank sum test. TCRdb carries this immuneACCESS record with in-frame sequences only. Its versions omit some clonotypes, under half of them owing to an unresolved V gene in the studies checked, with the rest unexplained. That table is the source of V, J and clone size, and D and trimming were worked out from the DNA. This sample holds fewer than 6,500 clones; 65% to 80% were observed only once. The top ten hold approximately 15% of the sample.

In regard to this clone: Its antigen remains unidentified. No per-base quality is available; no much larger clone lies one base away.

V trim: 3 bases; J trim: 2 bases; unmatched bases: 7. CDR3 length: 16 amino acids, cysteine to phenylalanine. Of the read, only the CDR3 DNA is kept; its 48 bases are in frame from base 1. CDR1 is given as SNHLY and CDR2 as FYNNEI, both from the germline V gene. The tumors sampled were post-treatment primary, local recurrence and metastasis specimens taken from patients with a poor prognosis. Material for sequencing was osteosarcoma tumor tissue from the lung. The sequence was collected from a human donor with osteosarcoma. Recombination connected TRBV2 to TRBJ2-3; TRBD2 fits 8 bases in the junction. The bases read TGTGCCAGCAGTGACGGTAGCGGGACCAACACAGATACGCAGTATTTT. Protein translation: CASSDGSGTNTDTQYF.